Listed below are T cell receptor beta chains from one sample, sequenced in a study of cytomegalovirus exposure and HLA in healthy donors. Method: immunoSEQ multiplex PCR; TCRdb's copy keeps in-frame clones and lacks some. Of roughly 120,000 clones in the sample, about 80% were seen once. What was sequenced was PBMCs. The receptors derive from a man in his 60s in good health and CMV-seropositive. Both conserved end residues are part of each CDR3. A D gene is named only where the DNA matches it firmly. Only some rows state a clone size, as once, few, many or a class for expanded clones.

V	J	D	size	DNA	CDR3
TRBV27	TRBJ2-7	TRBD1	-	TGTGCCAGCAGGTCTACAGGGGCAAGGAACGAGCAGTACTTC	CASRSTGARNEQYF
TRBV2	TRBJ2-6	-	-	TGTGCCAGCAGTGCAGAGGCCAACGTCCTGACTTTC	CASSAEANVLTF
TRBV4-2	TRBJ2-7	TRBD1	-	TGTGCCAGCAGCCAAGATACAGGACAGGGGGTCTACGAGCAGTACTTC	CASSQDTGQGVYEQYF
TRBV19	TRBJ2-5	TRBD2	-	TGTGCCAGTAGTACTCTTTGGACTAGCGGGAGTGGGGAGACCCAGTACTTC	CASSTLWTSGSGETQYF
TRBV7-2	TRBJ2-5	TRBD1	-	TGTGCCAGCAGCTCCCGGACAGGCCAAGAGACCCAGTACTTC	CASSSRTGQETQYF
TRBV30	TRBJ2-1	TRBD2	-	TGTGCCTGGTGCTCGGGGGGATCCTCCTACAATGAGCAGTTCTTC	CAWCSGGSSYNEQFF
TRBV28	TRBJ1-5	-	-	TGTGCCAGCAGTCCTAGGCGGAATCAGCCCCAGCATTTT	CASSPRRNQPQHF
TRBV29-1	TRBJ2-1	TRBD2	-	TGCAGCGTAGGGACTAGCGGGAGTTCCTACAATGAGCAGTTCTTC	CSVGTSGSSYNEQFF
TRBV2	TRBJ1-6	TRBD1	-	TGTGCCAGCGTCCGGGACAGGGGCGGGAATTCACCCCTCCACTTT	CASVRDRGGNSPLHF
TRBV7-9	TRBJ1-2	-	-	TGTTCCAGCTCGTTCAGTTCTAACTATGGCTACACCTTC	CSSSFSSNYGYTF
TRBV2	TRBJ1-5	-	-	TGTGCCAGCAACGAACGGGTAAGCAATCAGCCCCAGCATTTT	CASNERVSNQPQHF
TRBV19	TRBJ2-7	-	-	TGTGCCAGTAGCTCCCACCGGGACTCTCTATTGCGGGAGCAGTACTTC	CASSSHRDSLLREQYF
TRBV18	TRBJ2-5	TRBD1	-	TGTGCCAGCTCATGGACAGGGGAAGAGACCCAGTACTTC	CASSWTGEETQYF
TRBV7-8	TRBJ2-7	TRBD1	-	TGTGCCAGCAGCTTAGCCGGGACAGGGGTTAAGGGAGAGCAGTACTTC	CASSLAGTGVKGEQYF
TRBV5-1	TRBJ1-1	TRBD1	-	TGCGCCAGCAGCGGGCAGGGGGCTGGGAACACTGAAGCTTTCTTT	CASSGQGAGNTEAFF
TRBV27	TRBJ2-7	-	once	TGTGCCAGCAGTTCGTCTACGGCGGGGGCCGAGCAGTACTTC	CASSSSTAGAEQYF
TRBV9	TRBJ1-4	-	-	TGTGCCAGCAGCGTAGCGGACGGACTCGGAGAAAAACTGTTTTTT	CASSVADGLGEKLFF
TRBV30	TRBJ1-1	-	-	TGTGCCTGGAGTTCACGAGTTGGCGGCATTATGAACACTGAAGCTTTCTTT	CAWSSRVGGIMNTEAFF
TRBV30	TRBJ2-1	TRBD2	-	TGTGCCTGGAGGCCCGTCTTGGGCGGGGGGCCACATCAGCAGTTCTTC	CAWRPVLGGGPHQQFF
TRBV7-9	TRBJ2-5	-	few	TGTGCCAGCAGGCAGCAGGGGGGCCAGGAGACCCAGTACTTC	CASRQQGGQETQYF
TRBV6-4	TRBJ2-5	TRBD2	-	TGTGCCAGCAGTGAACTAGCGGGTGGGCTGGAGACCCAGTACTTC	CASSELAGGLETQYF
TRBV9	TRBJ1-2	TRBD1	-	TGTGCCAGCAGCCGACAAACAGGGGGCGAATCTGATGGCTACACCTTC	CASSRQTGGESDGYTF
TRBV14	TRBJ2-1	-	-	TGTGCCAGCAGCCAAAAATGGCAGACCTACAATGAGCAGTTCTTC	CASSQKWQTYNEQFF
TRBV6-1	TRBJ2-4	-	few	TGTGCCAGCAGCGTAGAGGTCTGGTTTCAGTACTTC	CASSVEVWFQYF
TRBV11-2	TRBJ1-1	TRBD1	-	TGTGCCAGCAGCTTAGTGGGACAGGAGAACACTGAAGCTTTCTTT	CASSLVGQENTEAFF
TRBV19	TRBJ2-1	-	-	TGTGCCAGTAGTCCCGAGAGATACAATGAGCAGTTCTTC	CASSPERYNEQFF
TRBV27	TRBJ2-3	-	-	TGTGCCAGCAGTCCTTACGGGGCAGATACGCAGTATTTT	CASSPYGADTQYF
TRBV2	TRBJ2-1	TRBD2	-	TGTGCCAGCAGTTGGACTAGCGGACCCTACAATGAGCAGTTCTTC	CASSWTSGPYNEQFF
TRBV6-5	TRBJ1-1	TRBD1	once	TGTGCCAGCAATCGACAGGGAGGAACTGAAGCTTTCTTT	CASNRQGGTEAFF
TRBV5-3	TRBJ1-2	-	-	TGTGCCAGAAGCTCTAAAACAGGCAGAAGGAATGGCTACACCTTC	CARSSKTGRRNGYTF
TRBV6-1	TRBJ1-1	-	-	TGTGCCAGCAAGGGGGTGGGACATATGAACACTGAAGCTTTCTTT	CASKGVGHMNTEAFF
TRBV5-4	TRBJ2-3	TRBD1	few	TGTGCCAGCAGCTTCGCATACAGGGGGCCTAGCACAGATACGCAGTATTTT	CASSFAYRGPSTDTQYF